This TCR beta chain originates from a study of T cell responses to AZD1222 COVID-19 vaccine. Using immunoSEQ multiplex PCR, the repertoire was profiled, and TCRdb retains in-frame clones only, with some absent. The sample gives approximately 180,000 clones, around 90% of which show up once; around 2.6% is in the top ten. Deletions cut 6 bases from V and 2 bases from J, with 18 bases between. The germline gives CDR1 MNHNY, CDR2 SVGAGI (reference sequence). The CDR3 is 16 amino acids. The V and J genes are TRBV6-6 and TRBJ2-3; D possibly corresponds to TRBD2 (6 bases). This clonotype originated in an adult in good health. The input for sequencing was peripheral blood, taken on day 0 of AZD1222 vaccination. CDR3 bases: TGTGCCAGCAGGACGTCGTCGGGAGACTTCACAGATACGCAGTATTTT. It encodes CASRTSSGDFTDTQYF.